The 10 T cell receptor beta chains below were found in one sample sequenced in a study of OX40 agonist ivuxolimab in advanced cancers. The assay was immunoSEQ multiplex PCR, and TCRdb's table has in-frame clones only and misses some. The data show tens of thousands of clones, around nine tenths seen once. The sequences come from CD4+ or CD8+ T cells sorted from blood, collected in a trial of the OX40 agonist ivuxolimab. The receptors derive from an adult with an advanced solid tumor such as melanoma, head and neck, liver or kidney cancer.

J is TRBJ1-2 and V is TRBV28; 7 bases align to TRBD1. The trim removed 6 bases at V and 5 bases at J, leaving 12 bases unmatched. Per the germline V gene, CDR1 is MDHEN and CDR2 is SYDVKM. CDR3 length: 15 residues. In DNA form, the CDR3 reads TGTGCCAGCAGACAACCTACACAGGGGAATTATGGCTACACCTTC. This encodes CASRQPTQGNYGYTF.

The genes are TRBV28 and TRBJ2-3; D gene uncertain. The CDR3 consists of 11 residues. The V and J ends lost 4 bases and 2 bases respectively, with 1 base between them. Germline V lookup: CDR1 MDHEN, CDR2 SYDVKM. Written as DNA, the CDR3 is TGTGCCAGCAGTTACACAGATACGCAGTATTTT. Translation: CASSYTDTQYF.

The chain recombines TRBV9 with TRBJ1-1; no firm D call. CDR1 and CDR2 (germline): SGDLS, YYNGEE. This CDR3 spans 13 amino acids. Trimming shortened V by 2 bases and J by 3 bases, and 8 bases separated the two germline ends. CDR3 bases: TGTGCCAGCAGCGTGTTCGGTTACACTGAAGCTTTCTTT. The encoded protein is CASSVFGYTEAFF.

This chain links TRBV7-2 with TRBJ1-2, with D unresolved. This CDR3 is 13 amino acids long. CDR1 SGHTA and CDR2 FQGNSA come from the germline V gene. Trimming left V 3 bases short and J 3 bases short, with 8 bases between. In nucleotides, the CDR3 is TGTGCCAGCAGCTTCGAGAAAGACTATGGCTACACCTTC. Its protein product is CASSFEKDYGYTF. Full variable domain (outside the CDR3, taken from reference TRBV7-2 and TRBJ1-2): GAGVSQSPSNKVTEKGKDVELRCDPISGHTALYWYRQSLGQGLEFLIYFQGNSAPDKSGLPSDRFSAERTGGSVSTLTIQRTQQEDSAVYLCASSFEKDYGYTFGSGTRLTVV.

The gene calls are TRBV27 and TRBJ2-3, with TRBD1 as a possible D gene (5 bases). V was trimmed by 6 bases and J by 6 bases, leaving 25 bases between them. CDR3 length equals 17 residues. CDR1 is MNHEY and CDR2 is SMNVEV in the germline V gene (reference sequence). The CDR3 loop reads CASSPSGLANLRDTQYF. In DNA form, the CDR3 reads TGTGCCAGCAGCCCATCAGGGTTGGCTAACCTCAGGGATACGCAGTATTTT.

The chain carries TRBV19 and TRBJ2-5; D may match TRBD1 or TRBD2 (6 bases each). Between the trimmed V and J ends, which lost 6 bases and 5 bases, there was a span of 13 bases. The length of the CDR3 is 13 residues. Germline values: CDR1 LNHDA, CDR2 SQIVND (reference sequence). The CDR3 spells CASRLGAGETQYF. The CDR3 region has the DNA TGTGCCAGTAGGTTGGGGGCGGGGGAGACCCAGTACTTC.

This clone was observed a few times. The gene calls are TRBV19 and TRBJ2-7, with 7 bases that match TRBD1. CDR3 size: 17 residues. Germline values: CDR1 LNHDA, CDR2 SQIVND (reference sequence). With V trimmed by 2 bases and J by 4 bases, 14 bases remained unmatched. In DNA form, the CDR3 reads TGTGCCAGTAGTATACGGCAAAACAGGGGCGTGGATTACGAGCAGTACTTC. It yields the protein CASSIRQNRGVDYEQYF.

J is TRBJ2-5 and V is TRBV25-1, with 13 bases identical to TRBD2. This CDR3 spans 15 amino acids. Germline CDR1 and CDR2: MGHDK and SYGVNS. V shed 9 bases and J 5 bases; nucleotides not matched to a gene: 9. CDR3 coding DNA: TGTGCCAGTGCCCAACTAGCGGGGGGGACTGAGACCCAGTACTTC. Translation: CASAQLAGGTETQYF.

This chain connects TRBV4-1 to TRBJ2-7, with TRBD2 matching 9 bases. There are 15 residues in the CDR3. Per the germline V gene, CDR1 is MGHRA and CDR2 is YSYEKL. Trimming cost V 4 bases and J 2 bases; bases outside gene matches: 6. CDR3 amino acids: CASSLGLAGAYEQYF. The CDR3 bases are TGCGCCAGCAGCCTCGGATTAGCGGGGGCCTACGAGCAGTACTTC.

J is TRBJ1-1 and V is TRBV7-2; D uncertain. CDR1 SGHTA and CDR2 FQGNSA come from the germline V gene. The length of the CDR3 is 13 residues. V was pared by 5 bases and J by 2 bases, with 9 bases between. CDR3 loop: CASSPDPNTEAFF. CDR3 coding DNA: TGTGCCAGCAGCCCGGACCCTAACACTGAAGCTTTCTTT. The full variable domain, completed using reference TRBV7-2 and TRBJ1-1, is GAGVSQSPSNKVTEKGKDVELRCDPISGHTALYWYRQSLGQGLEFLIYFQGNSAPDKSGLPSDRFSAERTGGSVSTLTIQRTQQEDSAVYLCASSPDPNTEAFFGQGTRLTVV.